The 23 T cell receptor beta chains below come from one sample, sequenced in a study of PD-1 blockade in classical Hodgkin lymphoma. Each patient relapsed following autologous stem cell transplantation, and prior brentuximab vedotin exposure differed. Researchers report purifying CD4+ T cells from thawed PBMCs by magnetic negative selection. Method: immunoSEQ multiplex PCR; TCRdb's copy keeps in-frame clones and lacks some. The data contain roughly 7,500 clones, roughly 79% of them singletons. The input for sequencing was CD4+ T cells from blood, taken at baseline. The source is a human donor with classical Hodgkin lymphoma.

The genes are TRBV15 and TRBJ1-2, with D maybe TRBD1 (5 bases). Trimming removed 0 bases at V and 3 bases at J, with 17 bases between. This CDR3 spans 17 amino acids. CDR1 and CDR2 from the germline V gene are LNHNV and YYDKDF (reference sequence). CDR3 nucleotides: TGTGCCACCAGCAGAGATAATTCGGGGACCCTCCACTATGGCTACACCTTC. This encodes CATSRDNSGTLHYGYTF.

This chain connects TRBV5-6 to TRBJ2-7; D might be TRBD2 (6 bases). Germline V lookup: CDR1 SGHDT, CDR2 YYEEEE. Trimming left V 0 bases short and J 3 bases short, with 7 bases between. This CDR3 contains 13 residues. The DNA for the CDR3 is TGTGCCAGCAGCTTGGCTAGCGTCTACGAGCAGTACTTC. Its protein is CASSLASVYEQYF.

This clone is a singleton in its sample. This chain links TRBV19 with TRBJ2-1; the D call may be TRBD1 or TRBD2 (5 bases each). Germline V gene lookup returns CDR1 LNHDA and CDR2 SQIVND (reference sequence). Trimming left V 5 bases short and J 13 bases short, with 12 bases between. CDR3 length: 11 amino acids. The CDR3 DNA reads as TGTGCCAGTAGTCCGGGGACGAATCAGTTCTTC. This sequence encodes CASSPGTNQFF.

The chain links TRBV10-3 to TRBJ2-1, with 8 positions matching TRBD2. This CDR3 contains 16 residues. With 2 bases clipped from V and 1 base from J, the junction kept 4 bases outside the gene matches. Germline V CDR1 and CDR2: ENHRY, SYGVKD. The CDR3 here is CAISELGGRSYNEQFF. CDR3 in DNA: TGTGCCATCAGTGAGCTTGGCGGGAGGTCCTACAATGAGCAGTTCTTC.

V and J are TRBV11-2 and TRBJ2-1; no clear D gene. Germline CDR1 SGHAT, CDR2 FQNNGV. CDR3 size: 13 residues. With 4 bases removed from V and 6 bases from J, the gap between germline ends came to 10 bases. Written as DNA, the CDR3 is TGTGCCAGCAGCTCAAATCTAGGCAATGAGCAGTTCTTC. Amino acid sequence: CASSSNLGNEQFF.

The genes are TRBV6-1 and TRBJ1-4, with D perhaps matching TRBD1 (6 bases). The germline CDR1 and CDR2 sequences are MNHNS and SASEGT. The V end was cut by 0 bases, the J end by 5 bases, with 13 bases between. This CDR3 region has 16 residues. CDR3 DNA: TGTGCCAGCAGTGAAGCGGGGGGGCGAAGAAATGAAAAACTGTTTTTT. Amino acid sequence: CASSEAGGRRNEKLFF.

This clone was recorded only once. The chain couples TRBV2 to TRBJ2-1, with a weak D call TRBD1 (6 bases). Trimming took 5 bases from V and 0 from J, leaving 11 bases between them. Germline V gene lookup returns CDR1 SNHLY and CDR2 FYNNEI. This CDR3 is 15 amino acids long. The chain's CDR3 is CASSIQDSSYNEQFF. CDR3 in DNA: TGTGCCAGCAGTATCCAGGACAGCTCCTACAATGAGCAGTTCTTC.

The CDR3 is CASSVRAVSGNTIYF. CDR3 in DNA: TGTGCCAGCAGTGTGAGGGCTGTCTCTGGAAACACCATATATTTT. The chain recombines TRBV28 with TRBJ1-3, with D unresolved. From germline, CDR1 is MDHEN and CDR2 SYDVKM. V dropped 5 bases and J dropped 0 bases, with 11 bases sitting between them. This CDR3 comprises 15 residues.

The CDR3 is CAWSSPLWGCQPQHF. CDR3 DNA sequence: TGTGCCTGGAGTTCCCCCCTCTGGGGTTGCCAGCCCCAGCATTTT. The rearrangement uses TRBV30 and TRBJ1-5; D gene uncertain. CDR1 and CDR2 from the germline V gene are GTSNPN and SVGIG (reference sequence). The V and J ends lost 2 bases and 7 bases respectively, with 18 bases between them. The CDR3 sequence is 15 residues long.

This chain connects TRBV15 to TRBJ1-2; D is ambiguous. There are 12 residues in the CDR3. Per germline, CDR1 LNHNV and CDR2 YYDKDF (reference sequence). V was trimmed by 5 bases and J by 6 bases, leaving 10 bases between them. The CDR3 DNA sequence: TGTGCCACCAGCGCACGCCCCGATGGCTACACCTTC. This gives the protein CATSARPDGYTF.

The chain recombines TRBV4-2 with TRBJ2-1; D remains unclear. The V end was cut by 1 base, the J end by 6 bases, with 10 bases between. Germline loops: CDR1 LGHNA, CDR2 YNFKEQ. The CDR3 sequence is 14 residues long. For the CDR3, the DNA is TGTGCCAGCAGCCAAGTAGGTGGTAGCAATGAGCAGTTCTTC. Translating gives CASSQVGGSNEQFF.

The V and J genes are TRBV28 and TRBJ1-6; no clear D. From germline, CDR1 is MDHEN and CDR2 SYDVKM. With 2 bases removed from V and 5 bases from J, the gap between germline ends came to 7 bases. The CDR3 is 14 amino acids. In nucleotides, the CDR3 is TGTGCCAGCAGTTTAAGCGGTAATAATTCACCCCTCCACTTT. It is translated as CASSLSGNNSPLHF.

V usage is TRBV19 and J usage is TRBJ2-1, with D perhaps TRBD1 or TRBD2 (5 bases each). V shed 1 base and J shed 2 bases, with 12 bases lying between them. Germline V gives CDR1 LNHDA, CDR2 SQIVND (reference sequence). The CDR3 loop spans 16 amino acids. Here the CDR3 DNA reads TGTGCCAGTAGTATAGGCCGGGACCATCCCTACAATGAGCAGTTCTTC. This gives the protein CASSIGRDHPYNEQFF.

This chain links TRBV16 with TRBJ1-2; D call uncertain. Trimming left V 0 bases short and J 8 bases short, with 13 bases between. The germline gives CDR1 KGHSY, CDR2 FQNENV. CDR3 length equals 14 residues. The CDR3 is CASSQSSGSGGYTF. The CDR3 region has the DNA TGTGCCAGCAGCCAATCTTCGGGGTCCGGGGGCTACACCTTC.

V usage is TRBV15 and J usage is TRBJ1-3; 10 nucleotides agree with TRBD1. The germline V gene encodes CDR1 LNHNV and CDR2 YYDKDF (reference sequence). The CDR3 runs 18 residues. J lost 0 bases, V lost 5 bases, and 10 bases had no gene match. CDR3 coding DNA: TGTGCCACCAGCGGAGGACAGGGGGTGTCCCGCTCTGGAAACACCATATATTTT. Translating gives CATSGGQGVSRSGNTIYF.

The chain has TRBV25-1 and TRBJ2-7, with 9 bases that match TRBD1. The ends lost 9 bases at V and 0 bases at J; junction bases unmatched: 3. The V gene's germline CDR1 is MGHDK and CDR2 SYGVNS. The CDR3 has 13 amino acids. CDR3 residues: CASTGQGSYEQYF. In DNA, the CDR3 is TGTGCCAGTACGGGACAGGGCTCCTACGAGCAGTACTTC.

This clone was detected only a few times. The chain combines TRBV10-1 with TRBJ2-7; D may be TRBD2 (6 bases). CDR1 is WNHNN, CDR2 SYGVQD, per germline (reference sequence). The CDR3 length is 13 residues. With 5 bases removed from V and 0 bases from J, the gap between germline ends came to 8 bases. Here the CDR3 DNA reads TGCGCCAGCAGTCGCGGGACCTCCTACGAGCAGTACTTC. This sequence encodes CASSRGTSYEQYF.

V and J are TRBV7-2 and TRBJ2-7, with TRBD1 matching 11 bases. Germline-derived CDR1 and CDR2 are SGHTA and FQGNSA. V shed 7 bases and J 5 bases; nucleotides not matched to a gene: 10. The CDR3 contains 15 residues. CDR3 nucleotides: TGTGCCAGCACCCCTTGGACAGGGGGCTCGGACGAGCAGTACTTC. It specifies CASTPWTGGSDEQYF. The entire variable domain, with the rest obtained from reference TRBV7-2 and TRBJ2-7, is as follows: GAGVSQSPSNKVTEKGKDVELRCDPISGHTALYWYRQSLGQGLEFLIYFQGNSAPDKSGLPSDRFSAERTGGSVSTLTIQRTQQEDSAVYLCASTPWTGGSDEQYFGPGTRLTVT.

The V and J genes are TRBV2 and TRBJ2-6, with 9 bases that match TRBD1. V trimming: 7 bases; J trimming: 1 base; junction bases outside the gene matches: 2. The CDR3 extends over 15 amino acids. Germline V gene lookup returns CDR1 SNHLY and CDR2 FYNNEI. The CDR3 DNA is TGTGCCAGCACACAGGGGGCGTCTGGGGCCAACGTCCTGACTTTC. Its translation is CASTQGASGANVLTF.

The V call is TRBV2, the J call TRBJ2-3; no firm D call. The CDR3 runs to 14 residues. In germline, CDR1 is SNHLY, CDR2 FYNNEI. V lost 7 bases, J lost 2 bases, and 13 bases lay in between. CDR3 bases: TGTGCCAGCATCGAGTCCTCTTTCACAGATACGCAGTATTTT. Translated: CASIESSFTDTQYF.

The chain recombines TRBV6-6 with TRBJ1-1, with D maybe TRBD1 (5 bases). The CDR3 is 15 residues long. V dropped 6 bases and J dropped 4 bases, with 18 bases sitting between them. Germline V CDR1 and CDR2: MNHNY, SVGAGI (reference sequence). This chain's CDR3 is CASSRNGGGGTEAFF. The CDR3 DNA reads TGTGCCAGCAGCCGAAACGGGGGTGGGGGCACTGAAGCTTTCTTT.

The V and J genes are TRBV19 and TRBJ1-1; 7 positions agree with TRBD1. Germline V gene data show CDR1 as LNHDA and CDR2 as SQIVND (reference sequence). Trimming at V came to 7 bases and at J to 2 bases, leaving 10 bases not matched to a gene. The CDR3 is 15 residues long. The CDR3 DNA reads TGTGCCAGTAATACACGAAACAGGGGAAACACTGAAGCTTTCTTT. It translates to CASNTRNRGNTEAFF.

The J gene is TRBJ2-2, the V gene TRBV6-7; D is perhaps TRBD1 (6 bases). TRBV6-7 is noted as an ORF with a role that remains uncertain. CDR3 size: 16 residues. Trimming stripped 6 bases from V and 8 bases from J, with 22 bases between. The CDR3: CASRAPGGRAVGELFF. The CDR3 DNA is TGTGCCAGCAGGGCCCCTGGGGGCCGGGCGGTTGGGGAGCTGTTTTTT.